This T cell receptor (beta chain) was recovered during a study of cytomegalovirus exposure and HLA in healthy donors (dated by TCRdb to 2017 to 2019). Notes on the research overall: According to an earlier analysis of 450 to 650 of the donors, about 170 million T cells yielded 120 million or so unique TCR beta sequences and approximately 280 Gb of sequence data. An early release covering more than 500 HLA-typed donors comprised 250 to 350 gigabases of sequencing data and around 80 million unique TCR sequences. Typing coverage varied by locus: roughly 629-630 donors for A, B, C, DRB1 and DQB1; approximately 500 for DQA1; 600 to 610 for DPA1; roughly 470 for DPB1. The study combined high-throughput TCR immunosequencing, statistical association of individual TCRs with disease status, and machine learning to predict cytomegalovirus infection status. Four to six DR-DQ haplotypes were handled as single units for association and clustering, since linkage in the cohort was strong. Alongside the repertoire data, information on donor age, sex, ethnicity and CMV serostatus was compiled. A later genetic analysis took genome-wide SNP genotypes for about three fifths of the 666 donors and used that subset as a discovery cohort. Both class I and class II loci were covered by HLA typing, at four-digit resolution. Along with the approximately 700-subject first cohort, a separate validation cohort of over a hundred different subjects was used. The study profiled the T cell repertoires of approximately 700 subjects by immunosequencing and related them to cytomegalovirus serostatus. In a later analysis, previously published TCR beta repertoires from 670 or so donors were re-analyzed and high-resolution HLA genotyping was added so that TCR occurrence patterns could be studied. An earlier analysis of around 580 of the donors used high-throughput TCR beta sequencing to judge whether each TCR beta V gene segment behaved as functional or pseudogenic. The study aimed to test whether signatures of past pathogen exposure could be identified by cataloging public T cell receptors. Every discovery cohort repertoire had been produced on one sequencing platform. Rather than drawing on any new phenotypic data, the later analysis identified candidate immune exposures from TCR beta sequences and the way those sequences occurred across donors. Of the 398 genotyped donors, about 80% fell in the genetic ancestry cluster associated with self-reported Caucasian donors. On average, roughly 200,000 unique TCR beta nucleotide sequences were sequenced per donor among a few hundred genotyped donors of the cohort, with roughly 18% of those sequences being non-productive.

Overall study results and their limits: Correlated functional status among segregating V segments might reflect linkage disequilibrium, but an unknown experimental factor could not be ruled out. When HLA alleles, especially DR and DQ, strongly co-occurred, TCR associations were difficult to assign to individual alleles. Specific HLA alleles were associated with roughly 17,000 TCR beta sequences at a false discovery rate of 0.05 in a later analysis. According to a later analysis, parvovirus B19, influenza, CMV and Epstein-Barr virus appeared linked to several top co-occurrence clusters. In a later analysis, TCR association rates were found to vary across HLA loci, with the most associated TCRs seen for DRB1 alleles and the fewest for HLA-C alleles. An association between a missense DCLRE1C variant and V-gene and J-gene trimming of TCR beta chains was found in a later genetic analysis and replicated in an independent cohort. A few of the identified cytomegalovirus-associated TCR beta chains were confirmed in vitro to be specific for cytomegalovirus antigens. The classifier was reported to diagnose cytomegalovirus status with high specificity and sensitivity in both the original cohort and the validation cohort. A further reported finding was that TCR beta sequences accurately predicted the HLA-A and HLA-B alleles for most subjects in the first cohort. Compared with equally common non-associated chains, HLA-associated TCR beta chains in a later analysis were more clonally expanded and had lower generation probabilities. According to a later genetic analysis, donors in an Asian-associated ancestry cluster had fewer N-insertions in productive TCRs than the approximately 700-donor mean. The study listed 150 to 200 TCR beta chains as associated with cytomegalovirus. The presence/absence analyses assumed that sequencing depth was roughly uniform across donors, and that assumption may not be true. The 87-base-pair reads could not distinguish some IMGT-functional V segments, including TRBV6-2 and TRBV6-3, so those segments were excluded. Most TCR sequences were observed very rarely across donors, whereas some public TCRs were present in many individuals. In an earlier analysis of roughly 500 of the donors, most TCR beta V segments appeared in productive rearrangements about 87% or about 30% of the time, broadly matching IMGT annotations. CMV serostatus was the only immune exposure information available for the cohort. Only TCR beta chains were sequenced in this cohort, and the absence of alpha or paired-chain data limited detectable features. A later analysis found that most CMV-associated TCR beta chains appeared HLA-restricted, with HLA associations seemingly driven largely by CMV exposure. A cluster of highly shared sequence variants was judged likely to represent a technical artifact of the sequencing pipeline. HLA typing was unavailable for some donors at each locus, so association tests used only the typed subset. Seventeen rarely observed V segments, including chromosome 9 orphons, were excluded from the earlier analysis of approximately 500 of the donors because counts were too low. The authors suggested that the approach could potentially be extended to other disease states and immunological phenotypes.

Spanning cysteine to phenylalanine, the CDR3 consists of 19 amino acids. This entry keeps only the CDR3 DNA: 57 bases, framed from base 1. The germline V and J ends show losses of 4 bases and 5 bases respectively, and no gene match explains 17 bases of the junction. Sequences SGHRS (CDR1) and YFSETQ (CDR2) are obtained from the germline V gene. Library method: the immunoSEQ multiplex PCR assay. For the multiplex PCR, a mixture combining 60 forward primers for TCR Vbeta segments and 13 reverse primers for TCR Jbeta segments was used. The CDR3 region of rearranged TCR beta genes was amplified from genomic DNA with a multiplex PCR assay. The amplified TCR beta libraries were sequenced on the Illumina HiSeq System as 87-base-pair reads. The study's own analysis went as follows. A later analysis tallied 70 million to 100 million unique TCR beta chains across the 666 repertoires, and about 12 million of those chains were shared by two or more donors. To remove PCR and sequencing errors, raw reads were error-corrected and collapsed into unique sequences using a nearest-neighbor algorithm that merged closely related sequences. Alignment of CDR3 sequences to IMGT reference sequences was used to assign V, D and J gene segments. Each retained sequence needed at least a six-nucleotide match to both a V gene segment and a J gene segment. A rearrangement was called productive if the CDR3 had no stop codons and remained in frame with V and J, and every other rearrangement was called non-productive. Following IMGT convention, CDR3 was defined as the stretch from the second conserved V-encoded cysteine up to the conserved J-encoded phenylalanine. In an earlier analysis of roughly 580 of the donors, sequences lacking an unambiguous match to a single V gene segment were excluded. An earlier analysis of 550 to 650 of the donors classified V segments as functional when productive rearrangements were above 56.7% and as segregating when the standard deviation between donors was above 5%. A statistical classification framework was built to diagnose cytomegalovirus status from the catalog of TCR beta chain sequences. V and J gene assignment, in a later analysis, came from comparing TCR nucleotide sequences with IMGT/GENE-DB human TR gene sequences. A later analysis assigned CDR3 sequences and most-parsimonious VDJ recombination scenarios with the TCRdist pipeline. In a later analysis, each TCR beta chain was defined by its CDR3 amino acid sequence together with its V-gene family, and reads without a unique V-gene family were excluded. As a way to deal with suspected cross-contamination and a sequencing artifact, a later analysis dropped 450 to 600 nucleotide sequences that were highly shared and had low generation probability. In a later analysis, a clonal expansion index for each public chain was calculated from normalized within-repertoire ranks of inferred template counts. In a later analysis, generation probabilities were computed with a VDJ recombination model fitted to out-of-frame rearrangements, and the resulting probabilities were checked against IGoR. In a later analysis, TCR-TCR, TCR-HLA and TCR-CMV co-occurrence was scored with hypergeometric tests, and a repertoire-size bias correction was applied to TCR pairs. False discovery rates were estimated in a later analysis by permuting HLA or CMV assignments 20 times. In a later analysis, co-occurring TCRs were grouped using DBSCAN, with TCRdist sequence similarity added in when clustering inside HLA-allele-positive subsets. Co-occurrence clustering excluded repertoires with fewer than 30,000 or more than 120,000 public chains, plus five with anomalous nucleotide sharing. In TCRdb, the immuneACCESS table is reduced to in-frame sequences with V and J assigned. These tables do not hold every clone; where another copy was compared, an unresolved V gene accounts for under half, and the others remain unexplained. V and J calls and clone size come straight from that table; D and trimming were deduced from the DNA. In all, the sample holds around 84,000 clones, and around 77% of those were seen once. Clones ranked in the top ten supply about 3.5% of the sample.

With regard to this clone: Its specific antigen is unknown. No much larger clonotype is one base removed from it; base qualities were not supplied.

The cohort comprised several hundred healthy bone marrow donors. All cohort members were sampled while nominally healthy, although unrecorded immune exposures were likely present. The donor was CMV seronegative and was included in the group of about 400 seronegative cohort members. A peripheral blood sample was collected from each donor, and TCR beta sequencing was performed on peripheral blood mononuclear cells. The Qiagen DNeasy Blood Extraction Kit was used to extract genomic DNA from the blood cell samples. The V gene is TRBV5-1 and the J gene is TRBJ2-1, and TRBD1 matches 11 of the central bases. The origin of this receptor is a man aged 50 or older in good health and CMV-seronegative. Sequencing input: PBMCs. At the DNA level, the sequence is TGCGCCAGCAGCACGGGACAGGGGGGATGGATCGGGTGGGACAATGAGCAGTTCTTC. Its protein product is CASSTGQGGWIGWDNEQFF.